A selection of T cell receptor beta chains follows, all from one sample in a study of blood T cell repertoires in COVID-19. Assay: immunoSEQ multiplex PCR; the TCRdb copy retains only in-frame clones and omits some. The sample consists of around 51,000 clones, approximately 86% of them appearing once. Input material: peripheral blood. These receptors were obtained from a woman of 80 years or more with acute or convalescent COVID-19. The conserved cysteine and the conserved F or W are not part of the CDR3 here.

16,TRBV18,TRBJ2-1,ASSPGLAGGPRYNEQF
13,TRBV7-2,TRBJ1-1,ASSPGGPMNTEAF
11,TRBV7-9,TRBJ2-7,ASSFGGAYEQY
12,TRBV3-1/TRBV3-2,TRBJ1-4,ASSQGQGYEKLF
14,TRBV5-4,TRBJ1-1,ASSHPTGQGNTEAF
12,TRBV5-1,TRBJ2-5,ASSLGGDKETQY
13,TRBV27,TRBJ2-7,ASSNQYSGGYEQY
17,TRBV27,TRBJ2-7,ASSLTWGAGGLSSYEQY
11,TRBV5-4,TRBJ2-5,ASSLGGVETQY
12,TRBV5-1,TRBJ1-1,ASSQGQGHTEAF
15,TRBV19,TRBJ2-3,ASSIPGLQLSTDTQY
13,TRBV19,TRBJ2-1,ASSELAGAPGEQF
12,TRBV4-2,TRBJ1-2,ASSQGDRVYGYT
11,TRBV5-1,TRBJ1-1,ASSLEANTEAF
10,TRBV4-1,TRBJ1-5,ASSRMGGPQH
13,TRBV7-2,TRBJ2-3,ASSLGGPTPDTQY
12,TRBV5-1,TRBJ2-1,ASSLSGVGDEQF
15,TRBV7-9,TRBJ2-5,ASSSTGGTNYQETQY
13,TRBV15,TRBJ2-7,ATSPQRGGTYEQY
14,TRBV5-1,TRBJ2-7,ASSLAGGGGTYEQY
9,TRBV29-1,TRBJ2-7,SVGTGYEQY
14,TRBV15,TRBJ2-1,ATSSLLAGGRNEQF
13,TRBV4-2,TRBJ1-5,ASSQDSKGAQPQH
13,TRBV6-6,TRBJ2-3,ASSYAGGGRDTQY
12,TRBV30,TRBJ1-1,AWRDTGLSTEAF
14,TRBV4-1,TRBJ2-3,ASSQVERGAPRAQY
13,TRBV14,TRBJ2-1,ASSSSGGAYNEQF
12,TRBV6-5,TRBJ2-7,ASRTGTGEYEQY
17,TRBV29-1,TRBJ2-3,SVERDTRGFALSTDTQY
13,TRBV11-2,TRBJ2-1,ASSFRDRISNEQF
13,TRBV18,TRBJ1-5,ASSRGTGNNQPQH
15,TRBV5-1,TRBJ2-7,ASSPDSPSGSSYEQY
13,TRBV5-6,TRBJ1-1,ASSPRTASNTEAF
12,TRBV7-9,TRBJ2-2,ASSFDRATGELF
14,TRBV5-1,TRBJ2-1,ASSLASGQGHNEQF
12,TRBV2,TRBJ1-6,ASTLTGQRPPLH
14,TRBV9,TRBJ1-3,ASSVAPGASGNTIY
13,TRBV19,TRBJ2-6,ASSRQGTGANVLT
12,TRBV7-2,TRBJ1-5,ASSVRDRAQPQH
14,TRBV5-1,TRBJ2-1,ASSLVIQRGYNEQF
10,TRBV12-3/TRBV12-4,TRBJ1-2,ASIAGPGGYT
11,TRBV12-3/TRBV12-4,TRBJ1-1,ASTPGQGTEAF
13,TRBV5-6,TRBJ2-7,ASSFDAGGAYEQY
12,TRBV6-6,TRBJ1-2,ASRERGAGYGYT
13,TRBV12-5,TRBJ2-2,ASGSQAGGTGELF
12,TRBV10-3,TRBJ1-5,AISERTGVEPQH
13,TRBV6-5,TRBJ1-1,ASSDGAARGTEAF
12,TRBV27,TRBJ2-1,ASQGYPSYNEQF
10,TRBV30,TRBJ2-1,AWGGALNEQF
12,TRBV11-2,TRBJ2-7,ASSSQDSYYEQY
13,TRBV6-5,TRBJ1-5,ASRVEHRGNQPQH
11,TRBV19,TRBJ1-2,ASSIAGMDGYT
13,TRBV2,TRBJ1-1,ASRTGQVVNTEAF